This T cell receptor (beta chain) comes out of a study of OX40 agonist ivuxolimab in advanced cancers. Broader study findings: Researchers did not establish what antigens the expanded peripheral T cells target.

This clone appeared once. The antigen remains undetermined. Germline values: CDR1 SGHVS, CDR2 FQNEAQ. V lost 10 bases and J lost 5, with 16 bases in between. CDR3 length: 13 residues. TCRdb's copy holds only in-frame clones and misses some; the assay was immunoSEQ multiplex PCR. The table lists tens of thousands of clones, about 90% of them singletons. The V gene is TRBV7-8, the J gene TRBJ2-3; D ambiguous. Here the sequenced sample was CD4+ or CD8+ T cells sorted from blood, taken in a trial of the OX40 agonist ivuxolimab. This clonotype was obtained from an adult with an advanced solid tumor such as melanoma, head and neck, liver or kidney cancer. The CDR3 DNA is TGTGCCAATCAAAACGGAAACGGAGATACGCAGTATTTT. Its protein product is CANQNGNGDTQYF.